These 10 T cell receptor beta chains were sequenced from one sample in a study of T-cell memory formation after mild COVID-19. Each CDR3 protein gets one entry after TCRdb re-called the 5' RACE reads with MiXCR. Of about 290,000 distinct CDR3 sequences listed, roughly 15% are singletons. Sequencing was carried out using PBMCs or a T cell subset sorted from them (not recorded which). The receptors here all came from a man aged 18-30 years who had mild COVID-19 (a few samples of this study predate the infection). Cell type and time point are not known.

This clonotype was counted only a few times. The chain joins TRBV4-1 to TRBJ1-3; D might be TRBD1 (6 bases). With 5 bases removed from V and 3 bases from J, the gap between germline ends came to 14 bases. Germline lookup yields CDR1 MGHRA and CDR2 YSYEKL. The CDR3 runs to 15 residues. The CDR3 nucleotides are TGCGCCAGCAGCTACGGGACACTGGGTGGAAACACCATATATTTT. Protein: CASSYGTLGGNTIYF.

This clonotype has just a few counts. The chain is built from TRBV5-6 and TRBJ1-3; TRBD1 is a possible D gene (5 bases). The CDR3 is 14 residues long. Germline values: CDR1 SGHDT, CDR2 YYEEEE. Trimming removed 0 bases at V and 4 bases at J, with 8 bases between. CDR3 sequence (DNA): TGTGCCAGCAGCTTGGCGACAGCCGGAAACACCATATATTTT. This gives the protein CASSLATAGNTIYF.

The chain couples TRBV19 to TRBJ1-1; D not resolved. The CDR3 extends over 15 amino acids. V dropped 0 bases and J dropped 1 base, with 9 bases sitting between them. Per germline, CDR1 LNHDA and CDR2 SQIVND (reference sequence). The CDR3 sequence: CASSIDLQPNTEAFF. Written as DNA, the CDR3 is TGTGCCAGTAGTATAGATTTGCAACCGAACACTGAAGCTTTCTTT.

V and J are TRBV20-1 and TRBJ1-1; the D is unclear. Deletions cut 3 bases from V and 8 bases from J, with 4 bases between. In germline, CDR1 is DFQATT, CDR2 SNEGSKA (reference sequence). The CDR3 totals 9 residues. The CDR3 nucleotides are TGCAGTGCTAGGACCGAAGCTTTCTTT. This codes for CSARTEAFF.

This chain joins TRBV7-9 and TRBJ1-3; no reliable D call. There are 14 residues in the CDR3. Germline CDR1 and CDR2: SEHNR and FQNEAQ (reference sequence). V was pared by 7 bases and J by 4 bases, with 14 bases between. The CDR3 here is CASTRLRMGNTIYF. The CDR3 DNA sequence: TGTGCCAGCACCCGGTTAAGGATGGGAAACACCATATATTTT.

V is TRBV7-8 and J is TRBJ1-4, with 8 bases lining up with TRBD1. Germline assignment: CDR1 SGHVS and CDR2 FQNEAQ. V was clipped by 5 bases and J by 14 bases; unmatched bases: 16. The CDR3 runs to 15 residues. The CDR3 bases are TGTGCCAGCAGCGCCACCCCCAGGGGGCGAAGAGCTCTGTTTTTT. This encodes CASSATPRGRRALFF.

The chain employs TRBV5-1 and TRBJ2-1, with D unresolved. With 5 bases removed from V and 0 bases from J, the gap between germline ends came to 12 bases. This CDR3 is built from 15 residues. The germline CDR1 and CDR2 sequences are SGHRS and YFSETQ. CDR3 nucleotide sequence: TGCGCCAGCAGGCCCATCAGAAGCTCCTACAATGAGCAGTTCTTC. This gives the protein CASRPIRSSYNEQFF.

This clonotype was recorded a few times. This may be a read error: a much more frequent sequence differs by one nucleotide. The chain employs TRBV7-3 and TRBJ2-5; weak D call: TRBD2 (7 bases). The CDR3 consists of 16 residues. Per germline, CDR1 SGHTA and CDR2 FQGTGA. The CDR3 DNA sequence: TGTGACAGCAGCTTTTTACCCCGGGGGGCCACCGCGACCCAGTACTTC. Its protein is CDSSFLPRGATATQYF.

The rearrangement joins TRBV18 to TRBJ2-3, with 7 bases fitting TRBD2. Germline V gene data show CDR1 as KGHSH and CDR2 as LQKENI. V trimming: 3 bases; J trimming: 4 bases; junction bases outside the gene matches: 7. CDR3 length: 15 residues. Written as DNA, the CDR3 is TGTGCCAGCTCACCCGGACTAGTTCTTTCAGATACGCAGTATTTT. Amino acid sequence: CASSPGLVLSDTQYF.

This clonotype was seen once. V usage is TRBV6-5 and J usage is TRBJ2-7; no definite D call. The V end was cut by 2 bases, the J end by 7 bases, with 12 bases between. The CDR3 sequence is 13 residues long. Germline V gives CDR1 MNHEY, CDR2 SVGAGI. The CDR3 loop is CASSYPPALEQYF. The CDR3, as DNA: TGTGCCAGCAGTTACCCCCCGGCACTGGAGCAGTACTTC.